The rows below give T cell receptor beta chains drawn from one sample of a study of T cell responses to AZD1222 COVID-19 vaccine. The protocol was immunoSEQ multiplex PCR, while the TCRdb copy is restricted to in-frame clones and leaves out a portion. The sample carries 150,000 to 180,000 clones, approximately 87% recorded once. The starting material was peripheral blood, obtained 28 days after the second AZD1222 dose. The source is an adult who received the AZD1222 COVID-19 vaccine. Both conserved end residues are part of each CDR3. D genes are given only for firm matches. Some rows have no size entry. The others give once, few or many, or a class for an expanded clone.

DNA,CDR3,size,J,V,D
TGTGCCAGCAGCAGCTCTCCGGGACAACTTCCCCCCCTCCACTTT,CASSSSPGQLPPLHF,NA,TRBJ1-6,TRBV28,NA
TGTGCCAGCAGCCAAGATCTGGGACTAGCGGGAGGCCGCGAGCAGTACTTC,CASSQDLGLAGGREQYF,NA,TRBJ2-7,TRBV14,TRBD2
TGTGCCAGCAGTCCGGGACTAGCGGGGACCAACAATGAGCAGTTCTTC,CASSPGLAGTNNEQFF,NA,TRBJ2-1,TRBV6-2/TRBV6-3,TRBD2
TGCAGCGTTGGGGGAAAGGGGGGCCTCTCTGGAAACACCATATATTTT,CSVGGKGGLSGNTIYF,once,TRBJ1-3,TRBV29-1,NA
TGTGCCAGCAGCAGAGATGTCGCGGGAGTTGGTACCGGGGAGCTGTTTTTT,CASSRDVAGVGTGELFF,NA,TRBJ2-2,TRBV7-9,TRBD2
TGTGCCAGCAGCCCGGGGACGGCTATTTCCAATGAGCAGTTCTTC,CASSPGTAISNEQFF,NA,TRBJ2-1,TRBV11-3,NA
TGTGCCAGCAGCCCGATGTGGGCGACTAGCGGGAACACAGATACGCAGTATTTT,CASSPMWATSGNTDTQYF,NA,TRBJ2-3,TRBV3-1/TRBV3-2,TRBD2
TGTGCCAGCAGAGTCCCCCAGGGAGGGTTAACAGATACGCAGTATTTT,CASRVPQGGLTDTQYF,NA,TRBJ2-3,TRBV28,TRBD2
TGTGCCAGCAGCTTAGTTGGGACAGCGAGCAATCAGCCCCAGCATTTT,CASSLVGTASNQPQHF,NA,TRBJ1-5,TRBV7-2,TRBD1
TGTGCCAGCAGTTTGAGACGGCTGAACACCGGGGAGCTGTTTTTT,CASSLRRLNTGELFF,NA,TRBJ2-2,TRBV28,NA
TGTGCCACCAGCAGAGAGGTGAGCTCCTACAATGAGCAGTTCTTC,CATSREVSSYNEQFF,once,TRBJ2-1,TRBV15,NA
TGCAACCCCCCCAGGGGAGAGCAGTACTTC,CNPPRGEQYF,NA,TRBJ2-7,TRBV29-1,NA
TGCGCCAGCAGCGCCGGGGGACTAGCGGTCTACAATGAGCAGTTCTTC,CASSAGGLAVYNEQFF,NA,TRBJ2-1,TRBV5-1,TRBD2
TGCGCCAGCAGGGCCCACGAAGAGACCCAGTACTTC,CASRAHEETQYF,NA,TRBJ2-5,TRBV10-1,NA
TGTGCCAGCAGTGAAGCCATCCGCGGGACATCTACACCTTGGAGCCAAGAGACCCAGTACTTC,CASSEAIRGTSTPWSQETQYF,NA,TRBJ2-5,TRBV6-1,NA
TGTGCCAGCAGCCCCCGGGGAGGGGCGGAAGAGCAGTACTTC,CASSPRGGAEEQYF,NA,TRBJ2-7,TRBV9,TRBD2
TGTGCCAGCAGCTTGGGGGCTTATAATTCACCCCTCCACTTT,CASSLGAYNSPLHF,NA,TRBJ1-6,TRBV7-8,NA
TGTGCCAGCAGTACAAGCTCCTACGAGCAGTACTTC,CASSTSSYEQYF,NA,TRBJ2-7,TRBV27,NA
TGCGCCAGCAGCTTGGTATGGACAGGGGGCTACGAGCAGTACTTC,CASSLVWTGGYEQYF,NA,TRBJ2-7,TRBV5-1,TRBD1
TGCGCCAGCAGCCAAGATGTGGGGAATAGCAATCAGCCCCAGCATTTT,CASSQDVGNSNQPQHF,NA,TRBJ1-5,TRBV4-1,NA
TGTGCCAGTAGTTTTCCCGGGACAGCCTACGAGGGGCAGTACTTC,CASSFPGTAYEGQYF,NA,TRBJ2-7,TRBV19,TRBD1
TGTGCCAGCAGTTTATCGCAGGGATGGGATCAGCCCCAGCATTTT,CASSLSQGWDQPQHF,few,TRBJ1-5,TRBV28,NA
TGCGCCAGCAGCTTAGGGGACAGGGGGGACTACACCTTC,CASSLGDRGDYTF,NA,TRBJ1-2,TRBV5-1,TRBD1
TGTGCCAGCAGTCCGCGGACAGCTAGCACAGATACGCAGTATTTT,CASSPRTASTDTQYF,NA,TRBJ2-3,TRBV2,NA
TGTGCCAGCAGTGAAGCAGGGGCCAGGCCTAACTATGGCTACACCTTC,CASSEAGARPNYGYTF,NA,TRBJ1-2,TRBV6-1,NA
TGCGCCAGCAGCTTAGATGGGGCGCAGGTCGGGGAGCTGTTTTTT,CASSLDGAQVGELFF,NA,TRBJ2-2,TRBV5-1,NA
TGTGCCAGCAGCCGGACAGTACAGGAGAACATTCAGTACTTC,CASSRTVQENIQYF,NA,TRBJ2-4,TRBV28,NA
TGTGCCAGCAGTCAACCACGACTAAGTCACCCCAAAGATGAGCAGTTCTTC,CASSQPRLSHPKDEQFF,NA,TRBJ2-1,TRBV28,NA
TGCGCCAGCAGCTTGGAGCCCACGTCCAATGAGCAGTTCTTC,CASSLEPTSNEQFF,once,TRBJ2-1,TRBV5-1,NA
TGTGCCAGCAGTAACAGGGGGGAGCAGCCCCAGCATTTT,CASSNRGEQPQHF,NA,TRBJ1-5,TRBV12-3/TRBV12-4,TRBD1
TGTGCCTGGAGTTCGGATAGCAATCAGCCCCAGCATTTT,CAWSSDSNQPQHF,NA,TRBJ1-5,TRBV30,NA
TGCGCCAGCAGCCCGGACCCACAGGGGGGCAATTCACCCCTCCACTTT,CASSPDPQGGNSPLHF,NA,TRBJ1-6,TRBV5-1,TRBD1
TGTGCCAGTAGTATAAGTGGAGGGAGCAATCAGCCCCAGCATTTT,CASSISGGSNQPQHF,NA,TRBJ1-5,TRBV19,NA
TGTGCCACCTCAACCGGGACTAGCGGGAGCGATGAGCAGTTCTTC,CATSTGTSGSDEQFF,NA,TRBJ2-1,TRBV10-3,TRBD2
TGTGCCAGCAGTAGCGACAGGTCTCAGCATTTT,CASSSDRSQHF,NA,TRBJ1-5,TRBV28,NA
TGTGCCAGCAAAGGACAGGGAAACACTGAAGCTTTCTTT,CASKGQGNTEAFF,NA,TRBJ1-1,TRBV2,TRBD1
TGTGCCAGCAGATGGACAGTTAACACTGAAGCTTTCTTT,CASRWTVNTEAFF,NA,TRBJ1-1,TRBV6-1,NA
TGTGCCAGCAGCCCTAGCGGGAGGAGGGGGCCTAGCACAGATACGCAGTATTTT,CASSPSGRRGPSTDTQYF,NA,TRBJ2-3,TRBV6-2/TRBV6-3,TRBD2
TGTGCCAGCAGTACCCGGAGACAGGGCCATAATTCACCCCTCCACTTT,CASSTRRQGHNSPLHF,NA,TRBJ1-6,TRBV28,TRBD1
TGTGCCAGCAGCCAAGGGTTCATCGAGCCCCAGCATTTT,CASSQGFIEPQHF,NA,TRBJ1-5,TRBV4-2,NA
TGTGCCACCCAACTAGCGGGGGCCTACGAGCAGTACTTC,CATQLAGAYEQYF,NA,TRBJ2-7,TRBV10-3,TRBD2